Shown below are 4 T cell receptor beta chains from a single sample sequenced in a study of T cell changes during pregnancy in multiple sclerosis. Here immunoSEQ multiplex PCR was the method, and the copy in TCRdb shows in-frame clones only, minus some. This table holds around 53,000 clones, approximately 92% found once. The sequenced sample was CD4+ T cells from peripheral blood mononuclear cells, obtained after pregnancy. The receptor set was obtained from a female donor with multiple sclerosis, enrolled in a pregnancy study.

The V gene is TRBV5-4, the J gene TRBJ2-3, with 14 positions matching TRBD2. The germline V gene encodes CDR1 SGHNT and CDR2 YYREEE (reference sequence). V lost 4 bases and J lost 3; bases outside the gene matches: 4. The CDR3 consists of 16 residues. The CDR3 DNA sequence: TGTGCCAGCAGCCGGAGACTAGCGGGGGGGACAGATACGCAGTATTTT. Amino acid sequence: CASSRRLAGGTDTQYF.

J is TRBJ1-4 and V is TRBV6-1; D is unresolved. The CDR3 runs 15 residues. Trimming stripped 6 bases from V and 2 bases from J, with 13 bases between. CDR1 MNHNS and CDR2 SASEGT come from the germline V gene. CDR3 residues: CASRDFGGTNEKLFF. In nucleotides, the CDR3 is TGTGCCAGCAGAGACTTTGGAGGGACTAATGAAAAACTGTTTTTT.

The chain uses TRBV25-1 and TRBJ2-3; 8 bases match TRBD2. This CDR3 region has 14 residues. V was pared by 2 bases and J by 7 bases, with 5 bases of the junction left unmatched. The germline V gene encodes CDR1 MGHDK and CDR2 SYGVNS. The CDR3 DNA reads as TGTGCCAGCAGTGAAGCACGCGGGGGGCATACGCAGTATTTT. Translated, it gives CASSEARGGHTQYF. Using reference TRBV25-1 and TRBJ2-3 for the parts outside the CDR3, the full variable domain is EADIYQTPRYLVIGTGKKITLECSQTMGHDKMYWYQQDPGMELHLIHYSYGVNSTEKGDLSSESTVSRIRTEHFPLTLESARPSHTSQYLCASSEARGGHTQYFGPGTRLTVL.

The rearrangement joins TRBV30 to TRBJ2-4, with D possibly being TRBD1 (6 bases). The germline CDR1 and CDR2 sequences are GTSNPN and SVGIG (reference sequence). V was clipped by 4 bases and J by 9 bases, with 19 bases between them. CDR3 length equals 14 residues. The CDR3 sequence is CAWNRQDLSSIQYF. For the CDR3, the DNA is TGTGCCTGGAACCGACAGGACCTCTCTAGCATTCAGTACTTC.